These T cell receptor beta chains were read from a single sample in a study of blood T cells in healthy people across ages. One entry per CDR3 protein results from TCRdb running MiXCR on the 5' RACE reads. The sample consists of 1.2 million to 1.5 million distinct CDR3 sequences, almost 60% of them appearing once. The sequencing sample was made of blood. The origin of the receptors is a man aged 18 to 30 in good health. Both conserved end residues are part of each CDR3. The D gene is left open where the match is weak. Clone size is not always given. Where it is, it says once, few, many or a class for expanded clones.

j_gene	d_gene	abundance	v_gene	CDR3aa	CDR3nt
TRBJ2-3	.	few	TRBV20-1	CSATPSEITDTQYF	TGCAGTGCTACTCCTAGCGAGATCACAGATACGCAGTATTTT
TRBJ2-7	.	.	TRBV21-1	CASSAESRSYEQYF	TGTGCCAGCAGCGCAGAAAGTAGGTCCTACGAGCAGTACTTC
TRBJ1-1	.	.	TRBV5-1	CASRSENTEAFF	TGCGCCAGCAGGTCGGAGAACACTGAAGCTTTCTTT
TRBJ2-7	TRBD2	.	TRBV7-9	CASRPSGSAYEQYF	TGTGCCAGCAGGCCTAGCGGGAGCGCCTACGAGCAGTACTTC
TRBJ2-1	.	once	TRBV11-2	CASSPQSGLSSYNEQFF	TGTGCCAGCAGCCCTCAATCCGGGCTCAGCTCCTACAATGAGCAGTTCTTC
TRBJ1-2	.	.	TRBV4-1	CASSQVQRQGGAGYTF	TGCGCCAGCAGCCAAGTACAAAGGCAGGGAGGAGCTGGCTACACCTTC
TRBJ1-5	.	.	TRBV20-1	CSARQKDNQPQHF	TGCAGTGCTAGACAGAAGGATAATCAGCCCCAGCATTTT
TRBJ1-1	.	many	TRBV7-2	CASSSTVNTEAFF	TGTGCCAGCAGCTCTACAGTGAACACTGAAGCTTTCTTT
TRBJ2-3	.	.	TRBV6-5	CASGHQGDTQYF	TGTGCCAGCGGACATCAAGGAGATACGCAGTATTTT
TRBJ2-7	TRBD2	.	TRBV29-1	CSSTSGRGEQYF	TGCAGCTCGACTAGCGGGAGGGGCGAGCAGTACTTC
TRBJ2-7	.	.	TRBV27	CATGDPYEQYF	TGTGCCACAGGGGACCCCTACGAGCAGTACTTC
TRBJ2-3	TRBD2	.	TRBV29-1	CSAGPTSADTQYF	TGCAGCGCGGGTCCTACTAGCGCAGATACGCAGTATTTT
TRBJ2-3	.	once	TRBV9	CASSSRRATWADTQYF	TGTGCCAGCAGCTCTCGTCGGGCCACTTGGGCAGATACGCAGTATTTT